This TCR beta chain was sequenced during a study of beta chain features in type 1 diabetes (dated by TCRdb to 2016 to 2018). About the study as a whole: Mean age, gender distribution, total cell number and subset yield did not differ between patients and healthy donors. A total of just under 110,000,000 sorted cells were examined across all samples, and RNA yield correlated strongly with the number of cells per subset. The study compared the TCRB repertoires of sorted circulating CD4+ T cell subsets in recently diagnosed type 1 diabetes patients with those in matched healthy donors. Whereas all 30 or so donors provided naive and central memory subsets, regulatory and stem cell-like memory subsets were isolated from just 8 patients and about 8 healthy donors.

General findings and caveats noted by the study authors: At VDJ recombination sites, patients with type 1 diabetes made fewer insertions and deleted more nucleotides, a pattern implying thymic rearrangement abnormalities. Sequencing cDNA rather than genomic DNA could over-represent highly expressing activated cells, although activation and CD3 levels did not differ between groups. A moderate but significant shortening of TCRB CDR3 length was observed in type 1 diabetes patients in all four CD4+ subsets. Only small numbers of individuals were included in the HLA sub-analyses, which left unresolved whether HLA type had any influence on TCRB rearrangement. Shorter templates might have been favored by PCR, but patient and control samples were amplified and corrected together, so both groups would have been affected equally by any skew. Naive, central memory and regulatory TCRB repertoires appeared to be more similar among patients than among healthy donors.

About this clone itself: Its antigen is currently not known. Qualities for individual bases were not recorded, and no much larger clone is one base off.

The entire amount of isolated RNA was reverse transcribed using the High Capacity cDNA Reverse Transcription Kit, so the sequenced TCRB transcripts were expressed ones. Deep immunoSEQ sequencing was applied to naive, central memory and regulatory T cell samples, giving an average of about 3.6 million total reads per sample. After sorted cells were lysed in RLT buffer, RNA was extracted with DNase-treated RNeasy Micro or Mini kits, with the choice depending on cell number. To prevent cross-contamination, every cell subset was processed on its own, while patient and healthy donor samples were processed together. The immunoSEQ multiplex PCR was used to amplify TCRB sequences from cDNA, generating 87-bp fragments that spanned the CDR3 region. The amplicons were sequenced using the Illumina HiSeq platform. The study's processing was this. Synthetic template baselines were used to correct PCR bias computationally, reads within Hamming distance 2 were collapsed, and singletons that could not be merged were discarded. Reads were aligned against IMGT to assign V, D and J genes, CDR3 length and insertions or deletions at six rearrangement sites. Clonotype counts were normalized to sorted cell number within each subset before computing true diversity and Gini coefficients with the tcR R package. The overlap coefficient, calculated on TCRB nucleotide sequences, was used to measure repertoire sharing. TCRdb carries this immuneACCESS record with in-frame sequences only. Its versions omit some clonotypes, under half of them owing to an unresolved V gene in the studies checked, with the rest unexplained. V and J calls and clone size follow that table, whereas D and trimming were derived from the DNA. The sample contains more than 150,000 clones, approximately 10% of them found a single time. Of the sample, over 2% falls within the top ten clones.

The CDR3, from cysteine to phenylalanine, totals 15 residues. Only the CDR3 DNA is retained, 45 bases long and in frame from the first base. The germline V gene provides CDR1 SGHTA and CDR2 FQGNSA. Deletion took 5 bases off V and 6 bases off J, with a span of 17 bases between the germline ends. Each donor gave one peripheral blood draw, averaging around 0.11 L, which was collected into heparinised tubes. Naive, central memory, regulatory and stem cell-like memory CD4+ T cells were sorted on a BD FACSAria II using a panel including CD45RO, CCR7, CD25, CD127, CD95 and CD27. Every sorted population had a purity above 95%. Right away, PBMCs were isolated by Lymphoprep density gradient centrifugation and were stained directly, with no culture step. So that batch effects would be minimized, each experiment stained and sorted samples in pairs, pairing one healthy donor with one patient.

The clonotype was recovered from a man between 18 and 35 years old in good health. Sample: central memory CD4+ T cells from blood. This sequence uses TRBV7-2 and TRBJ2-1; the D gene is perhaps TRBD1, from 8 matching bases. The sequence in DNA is TGTGCCAGCAGCCCCCGCGGGGGACAGGCCAATGAGCAGTTCTTC. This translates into CASSPRGGQANEQFF.